Presented here are 20 T cell receptor beta chains from one specimen sequenced in a study of T cell responses to AZD1222 COVID-19 vaccine. The table came from immunoSEQ multiplex PCR; TCRdb's copy has only in-frame clones and leaves some out. The sample has roughly 150,000 clones; 70% to 90% are singletons. Material: peripheral blood, obtained on day 0 of MenACWY control vaccination. The receptors shown here come from an adult in good health.

V and J are TRBV19 and TRBJ1-1; D may be TRBD1 (6 bases). The CDR3 is made up of 13 amino acids. Deletions cut 5 bases from V and 4 bases from J, with 11 bases between. Germline V gene lookup returns CDR1 LNHDA and CDR2 SQIVND (reference sequence). CDR3 sequence (DNA): TGTGCCAGTAGTCAGACAGGTTCCACTGAAGCTTTCTTT. Amino acid sequence: CASSQTGSTEAFF.

The chain recombines TRBV5-1 with TRBJ2-3; the D gene is possibly TRBD2 (7 bases). V dropped 4 bases and J dropped 0 bases, with 15 bases sitting between them. Germline-derived CDR1 and CDR2 are SGHRS and YFSETQ. The CDR3 is 16 residues long. As DNA, the CDR3 is TGCGCCAGCAGCCAGGGAGGGACATCGAGCACAGATACGCAGTATTTT. Translating it yields CASSQGGTSSTDTQYF. Full variable domain (missing parts from reference TRBV5-1 and TRBJ2-3): KAGVTQTPRYLIKTRGQQVTLSCSPISGHRSVSWYQQTPGQGLQFLFEYFSETQRNKGNFPGRFSGRQFSNSRSEMNVSTLELGDSALYLCASSQGGTSSTDTQYFGPGTRLTVL.

This sequence joins TRBV6-1 and TRBJ1-2; no clear D gene. Trimming took off 3 bases at V and 0 bases at J, with 11 bases between the two ends. The CDR3 consists of 15 residues. The germline gives CDR1 MNHNS, CDR2 SASEGT. CDR3 in amino acids: CASSEGRASNYGYTF. For the CDR3, the DNA is TGTGCCAGCAGTGAGGGCAGAGCGTCTAACTATGGCTACACCTTC.

The chain is built from TRBV3-1 (or the pseudogene TRBV3-2) and TRBJ1-6; D remains ambiguous. The V end lost 1 base, the J end lost 9 bases, and 7 bases lay between the germline ends. The germline V gene has CDR1 LGHDT and CDR2 YNNKEL (reference sequence). This CDR3 region has 13 residues. The CDR3 region has the DNA TGTGCCAGCAGCCAAGGGTATCGTTCACCCCTCCACTTT. Translating gives CASSQGYRSPLHF.

The CDR3 loop is CATSDSDVGYGYTF. The CDR3 DNA follows: TGTGCCACCAGTGATTCCGACGTGGGATATGGCTACACCTTC. The V call is TRBV24-1, the J call TRBJ1-2; no definite D call. The CDR3 contains 14 residues. Germline CDR1 is KGHDR and CDR2 is SFDVKD. The germline V and J ends were trimmed by 2 bases and 5 bases, with 11 bases remaining between them.

The chain is built from TRBV5-1 and TRBJ1-4; D not certain. The V end lost 3 bases, the J end lost 7 bases, and 19 bases lay between the germline ends. The CDR3 is 16 residues long. Germline loops: CDR1 SGHRS, CDR2 YFSETQ. The chain's CDR3 is CASSSWSAGASEKLFF. The CDR3 DNA reads TGCGCCAGCAGCTCCTGGTCGGCCGGAGCGAGTGAAAAACTGTTTTTT. The full variable domain, rest sourced from reference TRBV5-1 and TRBJ1-4, is KAGVTQTPRYLIKTRGQQVTLSCSPISGHRSVSWYQQTPGQGLQFLFEYFSETQRNKGNFPGRFSGRQFSNSRSEMNVSTLELGDSALYLCASSSWSAGASEKLFFGSGTQLSVL.

The rearrangement links TRBV5-1 to TRBJ2-7, with TRBD1 as a possible D gene (7 bases). This CDR3 contains 14 residues. The germline V gene has CDR1 SGHRS and CDR2 YFSETQ. Trimming removed 4 bases from V and 1 base from J, with 12 bases in between. The CDR3 region is CASSGGDSSYEQYF. DNA of the CDR3: TGCGCCAGCAGCGGCGGGGACAGTTCCTACGAGCAGTACTTC.

The chain couples TRBV18 to TRBJ2-2; the D is unclear. There are 13 residues in the CDR3. Between the trimmed V and J ends, which lost 1 base and 5 bases, there was a span of 5 bases. Germline-derived CDR1 and CDR2 are KGHSH and LQKENI. The CDR3 bases are TGTGCCAGCTCACCACAGAAGACCGGGGAGCTGTTTTTT. It codes for CASSPQKTGELFF.

For the CDR3, the DNA is TGCGCCAGCAGCTTGGAAAGGCGCTATGGCTACACCTTC. It specifies CASSLERRYGYTF. This chain links TRBV5-1 with TRBJ1-2; D is unresolved. V was shortened by 0 bases and J by 4 bases, with 7 bases between the two germline ends. CDR1 is SGHRS and CDR2 is YFSETQ in the germline V gene. There are 13 residues in the CDR3.

With respect to this clone: This CDR3 is also generated by other DNA sequences in the sample. This sequence joins TRBV24-1 and TRBJ1-5, with D unresolved. The length of the CDR3 is 14 residues. Germline V gene sequence: CDR1 KGHDR, CDR2 SFDVKD. The ends were cut back, 1 base at V and 4 bases at J, with 7 bases in the middle. CDR3 nucleotides: TGTGCCACCAGTGATTTTTCGGGGAATCAGCCCCAGCATTTT. Its translation is CATSDFSGNQPQHF.

This clone has just one count. This CDR3 reads CASTTYSGGKAKNIQYF. The DNA of the CDR3 is TGTGCCAGCACCACCTATAGCGGCGGCAAGGCCAAAAACATTCAGTACTTC. The V gene is TRBV7-9, the J gene TRBJ2-4; D might be TRBD2 (6 bases). Germline values: CDR1 SEHNR, CDR2 FQNEAQ (reference sequence). This CDR3 has 17 residues. V lost 7 bases and J 1 base, leaving 20 bases between the germline ends.

The chain links TRBV7-6 to TRBJ1-2; D may be TRBD1 (5 bases). The V end was cut by 4 bases, the J end by 3 bases, with 9 bases between. The CDR3 extends over 13 amino acids. In germline, CDR1 is SGHVS, CDR2 FNYEAQ. The CDR3 DNA reads as TGTGCCAGCAGCTCCCAGGGACACTATGGCTACACCTTC. Its translation: CASSSQGHYGYTF.

J is TRBJ2-1 and V is TRBV20-1; the D is unclear. The CDR3 is made up of 10 amino acids. CDR1 and CDR2 (germline): DFQATT, SNEGSKA (reference sequence). V lost 3 bases to trimming and J lost 9 bases, with 6 bases between them. The CDR3 here is CSASPGEQFF. In nucleotides, the CDR3 is TGCAGTGCTAGTCCGGGTGAGCAGTTCTTC.

This clone has just one count. The CDR3 here is CASSSGRDRGSETQYF. The CDR3 region has the DNA TGTGCCAGCAGCTCGGGGAGGGACAGGGGATCGGAGACCCAGTACTTC. The chain carries TRBV5-4 and TRBJ2-5, with 10 positions matching TRBD1. With V trimmed by 3 bases and J by 5 bases, 10 bases remained unmatched. This CDR3 region has 16 residues. The germline V gene has CDR1 SGHNT and CDR2 YYREEE (reference sequence).

This chain joins TRBV2 and TRBJ2-5; D is uncertain. The CDR3 runs 16 residues. Trimming shortened V by 6 bases and J by 8 bases, and 25 bases separated the two germline ends. From germline, CDR1 is SNHLY and CDR2 FYNNEI. CDR3 in DNA: TGTGCCAGCAGGGCCCTTGGTCGTCTAGATCCGGTTACCCAGTACTTC. Amino acid sequence: CASRALGRLDPVTQYF.

The rearrangement uses TRBV10-1 and TRBJ2-7, with 8 bases matching TRBD2. CDR1 is WNHNN, CDR2 SYGVQD, per germline (reference sequence). V shed 8 bases, J shed 3 bases, and the junction held 3 bases outside the gene matches. CDR3 length: 12 amino acids. The chain's CDR3 is CASGLADYEQYF. CDR3 in DNA: TGCGCCAGCGGACTAGCCGACTACGAGCAGTACTTC.

This clone was recorded once. This chain joins TRBV6-5 and TRBJ2-7, with D perhaps TRBD1 or TRBD2 (5 bases each). Germline V gene data show CDR1 as MNHEY and CDR2 as SVGAGI. V was clipped by 6 bases and J by 7 bases, with 16 bases between them. This CDR3 comprises 13 residues. The CDR3 is CASRSGAQREQYF. The CDR3 region has the DNA TGTGCCAGCAGATCCGGGGCCCAAAGGGAGCAGTACTTC.

The CDR3 DNA reads TGTGCCAGCAGTGAACGACTAGCGGAGTACAATGAGCAGTTCTTC. This sequence encodes CASSERLAEYNEQFF. The rearrangement joins TRBV2 to TRBJ2-1, with 9 bases identical to TRBD2. The CDR3 has 15 amino acids. V shed 2 bases, J shed 4 bases, and the junction held 3 bases outside the gene matches. Germline CDR1 and CDR2: SNHLY and FYNNEI. Complete variable domain (other parts from reference TRBV2 and TRBJ2-1): EPEVTQTPSHQVTQMGQEVILRCVPISNHLYFYWYRQILGQKVEFLVSFYNNEISEKSEIFDDQFSVERPDGSNFTLKIRSTKLEDSAMYFCASSERLAEYNEQFFGPGTRLTVL.

In DNA form, the CDR3 reads TGTGCCAGCAGTTTATCCCGTACCCACTACGAGCAGTACTTC. It is translated as CASSLSRTHYEQYF. The rearrangement uses TRBV27 and TRBJ2-7; D is undetermined. Germline CDR1 reads MNHEY; CDR2 reads SMNVEV (reference sequence). CDR3 length: 14 residues. Trimming took 0 bases from V and 3 from J, leaving 9 bases between them.

This clone has only one observation. The rearrangement joins TRBV6-2 or TRBV6-3 to TRBJ2-7; TRBD2 agrees at 14 bases. The junction had 9 bases not matched to a gene; V was cut back by 5 bases and J by 3 bases. The CDR3 totals 17 residues. CDR1 is MNHEY and CDR2 is SVGEGT in the germline V gene. The CDR3 is CASSPGLAGGRSYEQYF. The CDR3 DNA reads as TGTGCCAGCAGTCCCGGACTAGCGGGAGGACGAAGCTACGAGCAGTACTTC.